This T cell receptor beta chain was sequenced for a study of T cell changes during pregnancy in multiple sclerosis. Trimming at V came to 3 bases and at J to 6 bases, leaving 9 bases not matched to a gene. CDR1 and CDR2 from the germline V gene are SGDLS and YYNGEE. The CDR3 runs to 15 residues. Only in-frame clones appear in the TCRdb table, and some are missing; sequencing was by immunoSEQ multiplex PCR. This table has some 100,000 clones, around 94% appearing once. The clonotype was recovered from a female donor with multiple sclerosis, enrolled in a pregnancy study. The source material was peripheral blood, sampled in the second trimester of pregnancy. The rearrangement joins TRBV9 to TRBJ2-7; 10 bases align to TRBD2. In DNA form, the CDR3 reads TGTGCCAGCAGCGCCCGGCCTAGCGGGAGTCTCGAGCAGTACTTC. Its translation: CASSARPSGSLEQYF.